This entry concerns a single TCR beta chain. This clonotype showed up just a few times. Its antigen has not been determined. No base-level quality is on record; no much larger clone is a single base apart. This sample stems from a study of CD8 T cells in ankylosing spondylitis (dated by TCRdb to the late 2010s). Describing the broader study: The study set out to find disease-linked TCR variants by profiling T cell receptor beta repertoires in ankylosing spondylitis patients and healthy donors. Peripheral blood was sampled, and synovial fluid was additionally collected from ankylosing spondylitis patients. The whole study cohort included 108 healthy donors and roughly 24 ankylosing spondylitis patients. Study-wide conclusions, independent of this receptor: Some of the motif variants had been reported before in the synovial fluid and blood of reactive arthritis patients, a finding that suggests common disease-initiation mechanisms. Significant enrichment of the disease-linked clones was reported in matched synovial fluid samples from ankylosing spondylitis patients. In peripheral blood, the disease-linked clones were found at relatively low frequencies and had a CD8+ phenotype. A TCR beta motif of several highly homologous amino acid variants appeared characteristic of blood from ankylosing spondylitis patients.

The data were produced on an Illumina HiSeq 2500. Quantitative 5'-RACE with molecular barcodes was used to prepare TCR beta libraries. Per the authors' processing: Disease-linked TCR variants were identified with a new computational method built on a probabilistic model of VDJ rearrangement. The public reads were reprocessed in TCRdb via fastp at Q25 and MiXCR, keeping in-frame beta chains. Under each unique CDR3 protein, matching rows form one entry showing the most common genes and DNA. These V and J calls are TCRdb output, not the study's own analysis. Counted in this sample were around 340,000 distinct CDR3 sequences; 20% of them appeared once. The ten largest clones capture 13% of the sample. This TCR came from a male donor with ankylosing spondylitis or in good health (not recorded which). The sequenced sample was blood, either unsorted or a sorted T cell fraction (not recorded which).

The DNA sequence is given as TGCAGTGCTAGAGGTTTAGCGGGGGGGCCGGTTGATGAGCAGTTCTTC. The translation is CSARGLAGGPVDEQFF. Rearrangement joined TRBV20-1 to TRBJ2-1, with 11 bases matching TRBD2. The CDR3 runs 16 residues from the cysteine to the phenylalanine. This entry keeps only the CDR3 DNA: 48 bases, framed from base 1. CDR1 is given as DFQATT and CDR2 as SNEGSKA, both from the germline V gene (reference sequence). Clipping removes 1 base from V and 8 bases from J, with 10 as the unmatched junction base count.